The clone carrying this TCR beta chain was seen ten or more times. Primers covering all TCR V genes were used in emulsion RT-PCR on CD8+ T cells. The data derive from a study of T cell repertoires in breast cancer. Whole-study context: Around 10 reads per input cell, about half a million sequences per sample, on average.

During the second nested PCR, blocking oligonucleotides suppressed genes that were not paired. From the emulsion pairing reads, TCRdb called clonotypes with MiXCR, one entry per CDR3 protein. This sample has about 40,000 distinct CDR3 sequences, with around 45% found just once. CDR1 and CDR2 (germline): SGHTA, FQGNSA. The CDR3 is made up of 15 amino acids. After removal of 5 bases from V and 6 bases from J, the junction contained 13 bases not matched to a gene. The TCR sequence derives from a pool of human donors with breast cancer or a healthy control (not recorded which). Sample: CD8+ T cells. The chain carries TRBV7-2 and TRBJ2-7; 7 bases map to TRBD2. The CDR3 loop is CASSLGEGPFGEQYF. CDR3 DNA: TGTGCCAGCAGCCTTGGGGAGGGACCGTTCGGCGAGCAGTACTTC.